These 8 T cell receptor beta chains were sequenced from one sample in a study of graft-versus-host responses after intestinal transplantation. For these TCRs, the target antigens are not known. The protocol was immunoSEQ multiplex PCR, while the TCRdb copy is restricted to in-frame clones and leaves out a portion. Among about 120,000 clones listed, 90% were seen once. This specimen was unstimulated CD4+ T cells sorted from spleen or lymph node cells, taken before intestinal transplant. These receptors were obtained from a human donor who received an intestinal transplant.

The chain has TRBV10-1 and TRBJ2-2; D perhaps matches TRBD2 (5 bases). The length of the CDR3 is 14 residues. V was shortened by 6 bases and J by 0 bases, with 8 bases between the two germline ends. Germline-derived CDR1 and CDR2 are WNHNN and SYGVQD (reference sequence). CDR3 DNA sequence: TGCGCCAGCAGCGGGGTTCCGAACACCGGGGAGCTGTTTTTT. This sequence encodes CASSGVPNTGELFF.

The chain is built from TRBV28 and TRBJ1-2; a weak D match, TRBD1 (5 bases). Germline V gives CDR1 MDHEN, CDR2 SYDVKM. CDR3 size: 15 residues. V was pared by 1 base and J by 4 bases, with 13 bases between. The CDR3 region has the DNA TGTGCCAGCAGTTTATACCGGGGGACGGGCTATGGCTACACCTTC. It specifies CASSLYRGTGYGYTF.

This rearrangement joins TRBV6-5 to TRBJ1-5, with 7 positions matching TRBD1. The CDR3 is made up of 14 amino acids. V dropped 3 bases and J dropped 6; count of bases not matched to a gene: 5. Germline lookup yields CDR1 MNHEY and CDR2 SVGAGI. For the CDR3, the DNA is TGTGCCAGCAGTTATAGGAGGGGGCTTCAGCCCCAGCATTTT. It yields the protein CASSYRRGLQPQHF.

Only a few counts were recorded for this clone. V usage is TRBV5-4 and J usage is TRBJ2-7, with TRBD1 matching over 7 bases. Trimming at V came to 2 bases and at J to 3 bases, leaving 2 bases not matched to a gene. Germline V gene lookup returns CDR1 SGHNT and CDR2 YYREEE (reference sequence). The length of the CDR3 is 13 residues. CDR3 residues: CASSLRDSYEQYF. The CDR3 DNA follows: TGTGCCAGCAGCTTACGGGACAGCTACGAGCAGTACTTC.

This chain links TRBV30 with TRBJ2-3; D is unclear. The ends were cut back, 5 bases at V and 13 bases at J, with 16 bases in the middle. This CDR3 is built from 11 residues. In germline, CDR1 is GTSNPN, CDR2 SVGIG (reference sequence). The CDR3 sequence: CAWRGPETKYF. The CDR3 DNA sequence: TGTGCCTGGCGAGGCCCAGAAACGAAGTATTTT.

CDR3 sequence: CASSPPGNTEAFF. CDR3 nucleotide sequence: TGTGCCAGCAGTCCCCCGGGGAACACTGAAGCTTTCTTT. The rearrangement joins TRBV2 to TRBJ1-1; D unresolved. V lost 5 bases to trimming and J lost 1 base, with 8 bases between them. The CDR3 is made up of 13 amino acids. In germline, CDR1 is SNHLY, CDR2 FYNNEI.

This rearrangement joins TRBV28 to TRBJ2-3, with a tentative D call TRBD2 (5 bases). V lost 7 bases and J lost 0, with 14 bases in between. Germline-derived CDR1 and CDR2 are MDHEN and SYDVKM. The CDR3 has 15 residues. This chain's CDR3 is CASNSGKSSTDTQYF. CDR3 nucleotide sequence: TGTGCCAGCAATTCGGGAAAGTCTAGCACAGATACGCAGTATTTT. The full variable domain, completed using reference TRBV28 and TRBJ2-3, is DVKVTQSSRYLVKRTGEKVFLECVQDMDHENMFWYRQDPGLGLRLIYFSYDVKMKEKGDIPEGYSVSREKKERFSLILESASTNQTSMYLCASNSGKSSTDTQYFGPGTRLTVL.

The rearrangement joins TRBV15 to TRBJ2-1, with D maybe TRBD2 (6 bases). V was cut by 5 bases and J by 5 bases, with 16 bases left in between. Germline CDR1 LNHNV, CDR2 YYDKDF (reference sequence). CDR3 length equals 15 residues. The CDR3 DNA reads as TGTGCCACCAGCCCGGGACTCGTTATGGACAATGAGCAGTTCTTC. Amino acids: CATSPGLVMDNEQFF. The full variable domain, its missing parts supplied by reference TRBV15 and TRBJ2-1, is DAMVIQNPRYQVTQFGKPVTLSCSQTLNHNVMYWYQQKSSQAPKLLFHYYDKDFNNEADTPDNFQSRRPNTSFCFLDIRSPGLGDTAMYLCATSPGLVMDNEQFFGPGTRLTVL.